The 13 T cell receptor beta chains below were found in one sample sequenced in a study of T cells in women clearing cervical HPV infection (dated by TCRdb to the late 2010s). Libraries were constructed by the immunoSEQ multiplex PCR assay. Here the immuneACCESS table is served through TCRdb, limited to in-frame sequences with V and J called. Missing clones are a known gap in these copies; in checked studies unresolved V genes cover under half, and the rest lacks a known reason. This sample's records show fewer than 25,000 clones. The ten largest account for about 16% of the sample. The material sequenced was blood buffy coat. The receptors were sampled from a woman aged 18 to 75 with a cervical HPV16 infection that either progressed to CIN3+ or cleared (not recorded which).

Comment on this clone: Coverage ceases 3 residues before the CDR3 finishes, and the germline J gene fills in the end. This chain links TRBV5-1 with TRBJ1-2, with D tentatively TRBD1 (6 bases). Germline V gene data show CDR1 as SGHRS and CDR2 as YFSETQ. V was pared by 6 bases and J by 6 bases, with 12 bases between. The CDR3 length is 12 residues. Partial CDR3 DNA: TGCGCCAGCAAACAGGGAGAGGATGGC. Protein: CASKQGEDG. The whole CDR3 sequence is CASKQGEDGYTF.

A note on this clone: The CDR3 is cut off 3 residues early in the read; its end comes from the germline J gene. This chain links TRBV20-1 with TRBJ2-5; D unresolved. V was trimmed by 1 base and J by 5 bases, leaving 14 bases between them. Per germline, CDR1 DFQATT and CDR2 SNEGSKA (reference sequence). The CDR3 totals 14 residues. The CDR3 region is CSARVLVGWETQYF. The sequenced CDR3 bases are TGCAGTGCTAGAGTATTAGTCGGTTGGGAGACC.

To note about this clone: The read terminates 3 residues before the CDR3 end, so the remaining end is supplied by the germline J gene. The chain uses TRBV5-1 and TRBJ2-2, with 10 bases aligning to TRBD1. The CDR3 consists of 15 residues. Germline CDR1 reads SGHRS; CDR2 reads YFSETQ. With 4 bases clipped from V and 7 bases from J, the junction kept 7 bases outside the gene matches. CDR3 loop: CASSGTGVSFGELFF. The part of the CDR3 DNA that was read is TGCGCCAGCAGCGGGACAGGGGTGTCGTTCGGGGAG.

This clone is deemed medium-sized by its frequency. The read ends 3 residues early relative to the CDR3; the germline J gene fills the gap. This chain links TRBV7-2 with TRBJ2-5; D uncertain. Germline lookup yields CDR1 SGHTA and CDR2 FQGNSA. The CDR3 has 13 residues. V lost 5 bases and J 5 bases, leaving 12 bases between the germline ends. CDR3 DNA, as far as it was read: TGTGCCAGCAGCAATGACTCCGGCGAGACC. This encodes CASSNDSGET. The entire CDR3 protein is CASSNDSGETQYF.

On this clone: Read sequence stops 3 residues before the CDR3 end, and the germline J gene provides the missing end. V usage is TRBV7-8 and J usage is TRBJ1-1, with a tentative D call TRBD1 (6 bases). V lost 5 bases and J 1 base, leaving 14 bases between the germline ends. From germline, CDR1 is SGHVS and CDR2 FQNEAQ. CDR3 length equals 15 residues. The part of the CDR3 DNA that was read is TGTGCCAGCAGCCCGCGGAGCAGGGGGAACACTGAA. This encodes CASSPRSRGNTE. In full, the CDR3 reads CASSPRSRGNTEAFF.

Comments on this clone: The read halts 3 residues ahead of the CDR3 end, with the missing end drawn from the germline J gene. The chain employs TRBV7-2 and TRBJ1-2; D not certain. Trimming took off 7 bases at V and 6 bases at J, with 21 bases between the two ends. The CDR3 sequence is 15 residues long. CDR1 SGHTA and CDR2 FQGNSA come from the germline V gene. Here the CDR3 reads CASTNIHLLSDGYTF. The CDR3 bases that were read are TGTGCCAGCACCAATATCCACTTACTCTCGGATGGC.

As regards this clone: The CDR3 extends 3 residues past the end of the read, so its final part is completed from the germline J gene. The gene calls are TRBV7-9 and TRBJ1-2; 7 bases align to TRBD1. The CDR3 runs to 14 residues. CDR1 is SEHNR, CDR2 FQNEAQ, per germline (reference sequence). CDR3 in amino acids: CASSYRGGTDTYTF. The sequenced part of the CDR3 DNA is TGTGCCAGCAGCTATAGAGGGGGCACAGATACC.

A note on this clone: The CDR3 is cut off 3 residues early in the read; its end comes from the germline J gene. This chain uses TRBV28 with TRBJ1-1; D is ambiguous. V was cut by 7 bases and J by 4 bases, with 19 bases left in between. CDR1 is MDHEN and CDR2 is SYDVKM in the germline V gene. This CDR3 spans 15 amino acids. The CDR3 is CASNLRTSGGTEAFF. The covered CDR3 bases are TGTGCCAGCAACTTACGGACGAGCGGTGGCACTGAA.

In regard to this clone: With the read ending 3 residues before the CDR3 end, the germline J gene is used to fill in that end. The chain couples TRBV6-1 to TRBJ2-5; maybe TRBD2 (5 bases). CDR1 is MNHNS, CDR2 SASEGT, per germline. The CDR3 loop spans 14 amino acids. V lost 2 bases to trimming and J lost 4 bases, with 11 bases between them. The CDR3 is CASSETAGGETQYF. CDR3 DNA, as far as it was read: TGTGCCAGCAGTGAAACGGCAGGAGGAGAGACC.

With respect to this clone: The CDR3 end falls 3 residues outside the read, so it is completed with the germline J gene. The chain couples TRBV4-2 to TRBJ1-2; 8 bases are shared with TRBD1. The CDR3 has 15 residues. The V gene's germline CDR1 is LGHNA and CDR2 YNFKEQ. V gave up 2 bases and J gave up 7 bases; unmatched junction bases: 9. CDR3 sequence: CASSQRTGQESGYTF. The sequenced CDR3 bases are TGTGCCAGCAGCCAAAGGACAGGGCAAGAAAGTGGC.

With respect to this clone: Read coverage stops 3 residues before the CDR3 terminus; the germline J gene supplies the remainder. This rearrangement joins TRBV20-1 to TRBJ2-4; maybe TRBD2 (6 bases). Germline loops: CDR1 DFQATT, CDR2 SNEGSKA (reference sequence). The CDR3 loop spans 15 amino acids. Partial CDR3 DNA: TGCAGTGCTAGAGACCTCCTTGGAGGGACTTATGGT. It specifies CSARDLLGGTYG. The whole CDR3 region reads CSARDLLGGTYGQYF.

To note about this clone: The DNA ends 3 residues before the CDR3 does, and the rest of the CDR3 is filled in from the germline J gene. The chain couples TRBV11-2 to TRBJ2-7, with no clear D. The V and J ends lost 5 bases and 5 bases respectively, with 10 bases between them. The CDR3 length is 12 residues. Germline V CDR1 and CDR2: SGHAT, FQNNGV. The CDR3 reads CASSPGWNEQYF. The DNA read from the CDR3 is TGTGCCAGCAGCCCCGGGTGGAACGAG.

Comment on this clone: Coverage ceases 3 residues before the CDR3 finishes, and the germline J gene fills in the end. The chain uses TRBV7-6 and TRBJ2-1, with 10 bases that match TRBD2. The V and J ends lost 1 base and 6 bases, in that order; junction bases with no gene match: 6. The CDR3 spans 16 residues. Germline V CDR1 and CDR2: SGHVS, FNYEAQ. The sequenced part of the CDR3 DNA is TGTGCCAGCAGCTTAGGAGTAGCGGGGGGATTCAATGAG. Translation: CASSLGVAGGFNE. The full-length CDR3 reads as CASSLGVAGGFNEQFF.